Listed below are T cell receptor beta chains from one sample, sequenced in a study of T cell changes during pregnancy in multiple sclerosis. Sequencing used immunoSEQ multiplex PCR; TCRdb keeps in-frame clones, though not all of them. The data contain tens of thousands of clones, nearly 95% of them singletons. This specimen consisted of CD4+ T cells from peripheral blood mononuclear cells, obtained in the third trimester of pregnancy. The source of these receptors is a female donor in good health, enrolled as a control in a pregnancy study. Each CDR3 is given with its conserved first and last residue. The D gene is left open where the match is weak. Part of the rows lack a size; the others show once, few, many or a class for expanded clones.

cdr3_aa cdr3_nt d_call v_call cdr3_length j_call clone_size
CAWSQGAQETQYF TGTGCCTGGTCGCAGGGGGCTCAAGAGACCCAGTACTTC TRBD1 TRBV30 13 TRBJ2-5 NA
CASSPLPGLAGLQETQYF TGTGCCAGCTCACCCCTGCCGGGACTAGCGGGGCTCCAAGAGACCCAGTACTTC TRBD2 TRBV18 18 TRBJ2-5 NA
CASSLGPSETQYF TGTGCCAGCAGCTTAGGGCCTTCTGAGACCCAGTACTTC NA TRBV11-3 13 TRBJ2-5 NA
CASSRAQGRGETQYF TGCGCCAGCAGCCGGGCGCAGGGAAGAGGAGAGACCCAGTACTTC NA TRBV4-3 15 TRBJ2-5 NA
CAWMRGGASFSTDTQYF TGTGCCTGGATGAGAGGCGGGGCCTCATTCAGCACAGATACGCAGTATTTT NA TRBV30 17 TRBJ2-3 NA
CATSRDSARALSTNEKLFF TGTGCCACCAGCAGAGATTCGGCCAGGGCGCTTTCAACTAATGAAAAACTGTTTTTT NA TRBV15 19 TRBJ1-4 NA
CASTWGGTGRNTEAFF TGCGCCAGCACCTGGGGCGGGACAGGGAGGAACACTGAAGCTTTCTTT TRBD1 TRBV5-1 16 TRBJ1-1 NA
CASRRGTDSYEQYF TGTGCCAGCAGGCGCGGGACAGACTCCTACGAGCAGTACTTC NA TRBV7-2 14 TRBJ2-7 NA
CASSLGSRTNYGYTF TGCGCCAGCAGCTTGGGCTCGAGAACTAACTATGGCTACACCTTC NA TRBV5-1 15 TRBJ1-2 NA
CASSRTGAGQETQYF TGTGCCAGCAGCAGGACAGGGGCTGGGCAAGAGACCCAGTACTTC TRBD1 TRBV5-4 15 TRBJ2-5 NA
CASSLDDRRGETQYF TGTGCCAGCAGCTTAGACGACCGTAGGGGAGAGACCCAGTACTTC NA TRBV7-2 15 TRBJ2-5 NA
CSVQTGRDRGTTTQYF TGCAGCGTCCAAACTGGGCGGGACAGGGGTACTACGACCCAGTACTTC TRBD1 TRBV29-1 16 TRBJ2-5 NA
CASSLGGQGNGYTF TGCGCCAGCAGCTTGGGAGGACAGGGGAATGGCTACACCTTC TRBD1 TRBV5-1 14 TRBJ1-2 NA
CASSAGTGGIHGYTF TGTGCCAGCAGCGCCGGGACAGGGGGTATCCATGGCTACACCTTC TRBD1 TRBV2 15 TRBJ1-2 once
CASTISAGGTDTQYF TGTGCCAGCACTATTTCGGCGGGGGGCACAGATACGCAGTATTTT TRBD2 TRBV18 15 TRBJ2-3 NA
CASSQTGQAPGGYTF TGCGCCAGCAGCCAGACGGGCCAGGCTCCAGGGGGCTACACCTTC NA TRBV4-3 15 TRBJ1-2 NA
CASGRDSGNTIYF TGTGCCAGCGGAAGGGACAGTGGAAACACCATATATTTT TRBD1 TRBV6-6 13 TRBJ1-3 NA
CASTAGRNQPQHF TGTGCCAGTACCGCGGGGCGCAATCAGCCCCAGCATTTT NA TRBV19 13 TRBJ1-5 NA
CASQNQGYTEAFF TGTGCCAGCCAAAATCAGGGGTACACTGAAGCTTTCTTT NA TRBV25-1 13 TRBJ1-1 few
CASSHIGRGRGSSYEQYF TGCGCCAGCAGCCACATCGGGCGGGGCAGGGGGTCATCCTACGAGCAGTACTTC NA TRBV4-1 18 TRBJ2-7 NA
CATLPPAGTYNEQFF TGCGCCACCCTCCCCCCGGCAGGTACCTACAATGAGCAGTTCTTC NA TRBV5-1 15 TRBJ2-1 NA
CASSIGQGVYEQYF TGTGCCAGTAGTATCGGCCAGGGTGTCTACGAGCAGTACTTC NA TRBV19 14 TRBJ2-7 NA
CASSLFGRGSSYEQYF TGCGCCAGCAGCTTGTTCGGGCGGGGGAGCTCCTACGAGCAGTACTTC TRBD2 TRBV5-1 16 TRBJ2-7 NA
CSAWTGLNGYTF TGCAGCGCTTGGACAGGACTAAATGGCTACACCTTC TRBD1 TRBV29-1 12 TRBJ1-2 NA
CASISLGPHNTEAFF TGTGCCAGCATTTCTCTGGGCCCCCACAACACTGAAGCTTTCTTT NA TRBV6-4 15 TRBJ1-1 NA
CASLPRGSTGELFF TGTGCCAGCCTACCTCGGGGGAGCACCGGGGAGCTGTTTTTT NA TRBV2 14 TRBJ2-2 NA
CATGQGWFYEQYF TGTGCCACGGGTCAGGGGTGGTTCTACGAGCAGTACTTC NA TRBV5-8 13 TRBJ2-7 NA
CASSYGQGRVYGYTF TGTGCCAGCTCTTATGGACAGGGGCGGGTCTATGGCTACACCTTC TRBD1 TRBV18 15 TRBJ1-2 NA
CAREADQPQHF TGCGCCAGGGAGGCCGATCAGCCCCAGCATTTT NA TRBV23-1 11 TRBJ1-5 NA
CASSLTGQGRTEAFF TGTGCCAGCAGCTTGACCGGACAGGGTAGGACTGAAGCTTTCTTT TRBD1 TRBV5-4 15 TRBJ1-1 NA
CASSDSILAPTDTQYF TGTGCCAGCAGTGACTCGATACTAGCTCCGACAGATACGCAGTATTTT NA TRBV6-4 16 TRBJ2-3 NA
CASRGGGGYGYTF TGTGCCAGCAGGGGAGGGGGTGGCTATGGCTACACCTTC NA TRBV2 13 TRBJ1-2 NA
CASSDRQGGREKLFF TGTGCCAGTAGTGATCGACAGGGGGGTCGAGAAAAACTGTTTTTT TRBD1 TRBV19 15 TRBJ1-4 NA
CASSQGVPGGSLGNTIYF TGCGCCAGCAGCCAAGGCGTCCCAGGGGGATCTCTCGGAAACACCATATATTTT TRBD1 TRBV4-1 18 TRBJ1-3 NA
CASGAGGPRNEQFF TGTGCCAGCGGTGCGGGGGGGCCGCGGAATGAGCAGTTCTTC TRBD2 TRBV9 14 TRBJ2-1 NA
CASSMAGDYYNEQFF TGTGCCAGCAGTATGGCGGGGGACTACTACAATGAGCAGTTCTTC TRBD2 TRBV6-5 15 TRBJ2-1 NA
CASSFTSGSTYEQYF TGTGCCAGCAGCTTCACTAGCGGGTCTACATACGAGCAGTACTTC TRBD2 TRBV7-2 15 TRBJ2-7 NA
CASSQTHYEQYF TGTGCCAGCTCACAGACACACTACGAGCAGTACTTC NA TRBV18 12 TRBJ2-7 NA
CASSLAGSRNEKLFF TGTGCCAGCAGCTTAGCCGGGAGCCGAAATGAAAAACTGTTTTTT NA TRBV7-8 15 TRBJ1-4 NA
CASSQITAGVAFF TGTGCCAGCAGCCAAATTACGGCGGGGGTCGCTTTCTTT NA TRBV14 13 TRBJ1-1 once
CASSLGTGGGELFF TGCGCCAGCAGCCTCGGGACCGGGGGTGGGGAGCTGTTTTTT NA TRBV5-1 14 TRBJ2-2 NA
CASSLEGGRTDTQYF TGTGCCAGCAGCTTGGAGGGGGGGCGGACAGATACGCAGTATTTT NA TRBV5-4 15 TRBJ2-3 NA
CASRGTGFGYEQYF TGTGCCAGCAGGGGAACAGGGTTCGGGTACGAGCAGTACTTC NA TRBV28 14 TRBJ2-7 NA
CASSLRTGGTGELFF TGTGCCAGCAGCTTAAGGACAGGGGGCACCGGGGAGCTGTTTTTT TRBD1 TRBV7-3 15 TRBJ2-2 NA
CARSLDGVAGDPDLTDTQYF TGTGCCAGAAGCTTGGATGGGGTAGCGGGGGACCCGGACCTCACAGATACGCAGTATTTT TRBD2 TRBV5-3 20 TRBJ2-3 NA
CASSYNRNYEQYF TGTGCCAGCAGTTACAACAGAAACTACGAGCAGTACTTC NA TRBV6-5 13 TRBJ2-7 few
CASSSYGEAFF TGTGCCAGCAGCTCGTACGGTGAAGCTTTCTTT NA TRBV7-8 11 TRBJ1-1 NA